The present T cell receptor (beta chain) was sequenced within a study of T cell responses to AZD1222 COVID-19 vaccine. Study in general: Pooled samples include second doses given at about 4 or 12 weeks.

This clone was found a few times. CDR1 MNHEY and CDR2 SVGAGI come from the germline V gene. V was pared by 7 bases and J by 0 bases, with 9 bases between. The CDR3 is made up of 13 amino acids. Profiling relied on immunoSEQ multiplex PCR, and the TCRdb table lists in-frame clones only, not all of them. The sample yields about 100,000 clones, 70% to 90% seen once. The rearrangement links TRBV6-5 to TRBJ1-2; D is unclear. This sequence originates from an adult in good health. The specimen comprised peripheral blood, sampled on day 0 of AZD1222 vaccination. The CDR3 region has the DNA TGTGCCAGCAAAGTTGTAGCTAACTATGGCTACACCTTC. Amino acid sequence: CASKVVANYGYTF.